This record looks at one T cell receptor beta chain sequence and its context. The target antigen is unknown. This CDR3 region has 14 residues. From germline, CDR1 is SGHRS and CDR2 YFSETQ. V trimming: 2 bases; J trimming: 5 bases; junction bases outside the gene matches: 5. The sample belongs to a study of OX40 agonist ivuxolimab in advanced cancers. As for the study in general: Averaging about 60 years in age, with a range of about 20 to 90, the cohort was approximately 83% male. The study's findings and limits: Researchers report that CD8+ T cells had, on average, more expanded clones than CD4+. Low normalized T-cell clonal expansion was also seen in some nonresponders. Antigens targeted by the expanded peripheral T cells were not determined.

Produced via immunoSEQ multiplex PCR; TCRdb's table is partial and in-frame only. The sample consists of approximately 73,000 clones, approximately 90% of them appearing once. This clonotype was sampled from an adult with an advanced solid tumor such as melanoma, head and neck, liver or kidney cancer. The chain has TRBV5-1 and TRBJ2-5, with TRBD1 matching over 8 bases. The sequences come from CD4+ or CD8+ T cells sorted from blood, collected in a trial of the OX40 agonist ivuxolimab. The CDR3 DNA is TGCGCCAGCAGCTTACAGGGGGTTACGGAGACCCAGTACTTC. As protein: CASSLQGVTETQYF. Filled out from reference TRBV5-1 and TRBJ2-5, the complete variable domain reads KAGVTQTPRYLIKTRGQQVTLSCSPISGHRSVSWYQQTPGQGLQFLFEYFSETQRNKGNFPGRFSGRQFSNSRSEMNVSTLELGDSALYLCASSLQGVTETQYFGPGTRLLVL.